The 18 T cell receptor beta chains below come from one sample, sequenced in a study of T cell changes during pregnancy in multiple sclerosis. Produced via immunoSEQ multiplex PCR; TCRdb's table is partial and in-frame only. Of under 70,000 clones in the sample, 92% were seen once. The specimen was peripheral blood, collected in the third trimester of pregnancy. The origin of the receptors is a female donor in good health, enrolled as a control in a pregnancy study.

J is TRBJ2-7 and V is TRBV7-9; D is possibly TRBD1 (6 bases). The CDR3 contains 16 residues. Trimming took 6 bases from V and 3 from J, leaving 21 bases between them. CDR1 and CDR2 from the germline V gene are SEHNR and FQNEAQ (reference sequence). For the CDR3, the DNA is TGTGCCAGCAGTTCCGACTACACAGGGACCTTCTACGAGCAGTACTTC. Protein: CASSSDYTGTFYEQYF.

The genes are TRBV5-6 and TRBJ2-2; 8 nucleotides agree with TRBD1. The CDR3 is made up of 17 amino acids. Germline CDR1 SGHDT, CDR2 YYEEEE. Trimming took 1 base from V and 5 from J; bases not matched to a gene: 10. The CDR3 coding sequence is TGTGCCAGCAGCTTGATAACCGGGACAGGTCGGACCGGGGAGCTGTTTTTT. As protein: CASSLITGTGRTGELFF. Complete variable domain (other parts from reference TRBV5-6 and TRBJ2-2): DAGVTQSPTHLIKTRGQQVTLRCSPKSGHDTVSWYQQALGQGPQFIFQYYEEEERQRGNFPDRFSGHQFPNYSSELNVNALLLGDSALYLCASSLITGTGRTGELFFGEGSRLTVL.

The count of this clone is one. The chain links TRBV11-2 to TRBJ2-1, with no clear D. Trimming left V 5 bases short and J 0 bases short, with 5 bases between. The CDR3 is made up of 13 amino acids. CDR1 is SGHAT and CDR2 is FQNNGV in the germline V gene. The CDR3 here is CASSISSYNEQFF. CDR3 in DNA: TGTGCCAGCAGCATCAGCTCCTACAATGAGCAGTTCTTC. The full variable domain, rest sourced from reference TRBV11-2 and TRBJ2-1, is EAGVAQSPRYKIIEKRQSVAFWCNPISGHATLYWYQQILGQGPKLLIQFQNNGVVDDSQLPKDRFSAERLKGVDSTLKIQPAKLEDSAVYLCASSISSYNEQFFGPGTRLTVL.

The V call is TRBV7-2, the J call TRBJ2-1, with TRBD2 matching 10 bases. V shed 8 bases, J shed 9 bases, and the junction held 16 bases outside the gene matches. CDR1 and CDR2 (germline): SGHTA, FQGNSA. There are 16 residues in the CDR3. CDR3 in DNA: TGTGCCAGCGTATATCACCCTAGCGGGAGTTATATTGAGCAGTTCTTC. Translating gives CASVYHPSGSYIEQFF.

The sample holds one count of this clone. V and J are TRBV5-6 and TRBJ1-5; D is undetermined. With 0 bases removed from V and 0 bases from J, the gap between germline ends came to 7 bases. The CDR3 loop spans 15 amino acids. CDR1 SGHDT and CDR2 YYEEEE come from the germline V gene. The CDR3 reads CASSLAQASNQPQHF. CDR3 in DNA: TGTGCCAGCAGCTTGGCGCAGGCTAGCAATCAGCCCCAGCATTTT.

The count of this clone is one. CDR3 loop: CASSRQVVYEKLFF. The CDR3 DNA reads TGCGCCAGCAGCCGCCAGGTGGTCTATGAAAAACTGTTTTTT. This rearrangement joins TRBV4-1 to TRBJ1-4; D remains ambiguous. Per the germline V gene, CDR1 is MGHRA and CDR2 is YSYEKL. V gave up 4 bases and J gave up 6 bases, with 12 bases separating them. This CDR3 has 14 residues.

The rearrangement joins TRBV4-1 to TRBJ1-2; maybe TRBD1 (6 bases). This CDR3 contains 17 residues. Trimming cost V 0 bases and J 1 base, with 15 bases left between them. CDR1 is MGHRA and CDR2 is YSYEKL in the germline V gene. CDR3 residues: CASSQDGGQLLNYGYTF. The CDR3 DNA reads as TGCGCCAGCAGCCAAGATGGAGGACAGCTCCTTAACTATGGCTACACCTTC.

The rearrangement links TRBV5-1 to TRBJ2-3; 8 bases map to TRBD1. Germline V lookup: CDR1 SGHRS, CDR2 YFSETQ. With 4 bases clipped from V and 1 base from J, the junction kept 5 bases outside the gene matches. This CDR3 has 15 amino acids. CDR3 DNA sequence: TGCGCCAGCAGCCGATCGGGACAGGGCACAGATACGCAGTATTTT. It translates to CASSRSGQGTDTQYF.

V and J are TRBV11-2 and TRBJ1-1; no reliable D call. V was trimmed by 2 bases and J by 1 base, leaving 8 bases between them. Germline V gene sequence: CDR1 SGHAT, CDR2 FQNNGV. The CDR3 has 14 residues. DNA for the CDR3: TGTGCCAGCAGCTTAAACTCAGGGAACACTGAAGCTTTCTTT. Protein product: CASSLNSGNTEAFF.

This chain joins TRBV30 and TRBJ1-2; 11 bases fit TRBD1. Germline V gene sequence: CDR1 GTSNPN, CDR2 SVGIG (reference sequence). The CDR3 sequence is 11 residues long. V lost 5 bases and J lost 12; bases outside the gene matches: 5. The CDR3 region has the DNA TGTGCCTGGGGGACAGGGGGAGAGGACACCTTC. The encoded protein is CAWGTGGEDTF.

The chain recombines TRBV27 with TRBJ1-2, with D maybe TRBD1 (5 bases). V was pared by 5 bases and J by 8 bases, with 12 bases between. Germline CDR1 MNHEY, CDR2 SMNVEV (reference sequence). CDR3 length equals 12 residues. The CDR3 loop reads CASSPQGYGYTF. The CDR3 DNA reads as TGTGCCAGCAGTCCGCAGGGATACGGCTACACCTTC.

V gene TRBV5-1 combines with J gene TRBJ2-3; 9 bases are a match to TRBD1. The V gene end was trimmed by 3 bases and the J gene end by 3 bases; junction bases not matched to a gene: 2. The CDR3 has 14 residues. CDR1 is SGHRS and CDR2 is YFSETQ in the germline V gene. For the CDR3, the DNA is TGCGCCAGCAGCTGGGACAGGGCAACAGATACGCAGTATTTT. Protein: CASSWDRATDTQYF.

V usage is TRBV6-6 and J usage is TRBJ1-3, with a possible D match to TRBD1 (5 bases). Trimming pared 6 bases from V and 3 bases from J, leaving 12 bases between. The length of the CDR3 is 14 residues. Per the germline V gene, CDR1 is MNHNY and CDR2 is SVGAGI (reference sequence). The CDR3 DNA reads as TGTGCCAGCAGCCCCCAGGGTTATGGAAACACCATATATTTT. As protein: CASSPQGYGNTIYF.

The rearrangement joins TRBV20-1 to TRBJ2-7; no reliable D call. The CDR3 has 10 residues. CDR1 and CDR2 (germline): DFQATT, SNEGSKA (reference sequence). V lost 1 base and J 5 bases, leaving 3 bases between the germline ends. The chain's CDR3 is CSARVDEQYF. The CDR3 coding sequence is TGCAGTGCTAGAGTAGACGAGCAGTACTTC.

CDR3 sequence reads: CASSMPGLGYNEQFF. The DNA of the CDR3 is TGTGCCAGCAGCATGCCGGGACTAGGGTACAATGAGCAGTTCTTC. The chain employs TRBV11-2 and TRBJ2-1; 8 positions match TRBD2. Per the germline V gene, CDR1 is SGHAT and CDR2 is FQNNGV. This CDR3 has 15 residues. The trim removed 5 bases at V and 4 bases at J, leaving 7 bases unmatched.

The V gene is TRBV11-2, the J gene TRBJ2-7; 7 bases map to TRBD1. V lost 5 bases to trimming and J lost 4 bases; unmatched junction nucleotides: 11. The CDR3 loop spans 15 amino acids. Per the germline V gene, CDR1 is SGHAT and CDR2 is FQNNGV. The CDR3 loop is CASSVLTGVVYEQYF. The CDR3 coding sequence is TGTGCCAGCAGCGTACTTACAGGGGTAGTTTACGAGCAGTACTTC.

V usage is TRBV5-1 and J usage is TRBJ1-2, with 9 bases identical to TRBD1. Germline CDR1 reads SGHRS; CDR2 reads YFSETQ. This CDR3 is 16 amino acids long. J was trimmed by 3 bases and V by 0 bases; bases with no gene match: 6. CDR3 sequence: CASSLGTGAIHYGYTF. The CDR3 coding sequence is TGCGCCAGCAGCTTGGGGACAGGGGCGATACACTATGGCTACACCTTC.

Details on this clone: Distinct nucleotide sequences in the sample also encode this CDR3. The chain links TRBV29-1 to TRBJ2-7, with D possibly matching TRBD2 (6 bases). The germline V gene has CDR1 SQVTM and CDR2 ANQGSEA. This CDR3 is built from 12 residues. Trimming took off 3 bases at V and 4 bases at J, with 10 bases between the two ends. CDR3 DNA: TGCAGCGTTGAGGTAGCGGATTACGAGCAGTACTTC. Its protein is CSVEVADYEQYF.